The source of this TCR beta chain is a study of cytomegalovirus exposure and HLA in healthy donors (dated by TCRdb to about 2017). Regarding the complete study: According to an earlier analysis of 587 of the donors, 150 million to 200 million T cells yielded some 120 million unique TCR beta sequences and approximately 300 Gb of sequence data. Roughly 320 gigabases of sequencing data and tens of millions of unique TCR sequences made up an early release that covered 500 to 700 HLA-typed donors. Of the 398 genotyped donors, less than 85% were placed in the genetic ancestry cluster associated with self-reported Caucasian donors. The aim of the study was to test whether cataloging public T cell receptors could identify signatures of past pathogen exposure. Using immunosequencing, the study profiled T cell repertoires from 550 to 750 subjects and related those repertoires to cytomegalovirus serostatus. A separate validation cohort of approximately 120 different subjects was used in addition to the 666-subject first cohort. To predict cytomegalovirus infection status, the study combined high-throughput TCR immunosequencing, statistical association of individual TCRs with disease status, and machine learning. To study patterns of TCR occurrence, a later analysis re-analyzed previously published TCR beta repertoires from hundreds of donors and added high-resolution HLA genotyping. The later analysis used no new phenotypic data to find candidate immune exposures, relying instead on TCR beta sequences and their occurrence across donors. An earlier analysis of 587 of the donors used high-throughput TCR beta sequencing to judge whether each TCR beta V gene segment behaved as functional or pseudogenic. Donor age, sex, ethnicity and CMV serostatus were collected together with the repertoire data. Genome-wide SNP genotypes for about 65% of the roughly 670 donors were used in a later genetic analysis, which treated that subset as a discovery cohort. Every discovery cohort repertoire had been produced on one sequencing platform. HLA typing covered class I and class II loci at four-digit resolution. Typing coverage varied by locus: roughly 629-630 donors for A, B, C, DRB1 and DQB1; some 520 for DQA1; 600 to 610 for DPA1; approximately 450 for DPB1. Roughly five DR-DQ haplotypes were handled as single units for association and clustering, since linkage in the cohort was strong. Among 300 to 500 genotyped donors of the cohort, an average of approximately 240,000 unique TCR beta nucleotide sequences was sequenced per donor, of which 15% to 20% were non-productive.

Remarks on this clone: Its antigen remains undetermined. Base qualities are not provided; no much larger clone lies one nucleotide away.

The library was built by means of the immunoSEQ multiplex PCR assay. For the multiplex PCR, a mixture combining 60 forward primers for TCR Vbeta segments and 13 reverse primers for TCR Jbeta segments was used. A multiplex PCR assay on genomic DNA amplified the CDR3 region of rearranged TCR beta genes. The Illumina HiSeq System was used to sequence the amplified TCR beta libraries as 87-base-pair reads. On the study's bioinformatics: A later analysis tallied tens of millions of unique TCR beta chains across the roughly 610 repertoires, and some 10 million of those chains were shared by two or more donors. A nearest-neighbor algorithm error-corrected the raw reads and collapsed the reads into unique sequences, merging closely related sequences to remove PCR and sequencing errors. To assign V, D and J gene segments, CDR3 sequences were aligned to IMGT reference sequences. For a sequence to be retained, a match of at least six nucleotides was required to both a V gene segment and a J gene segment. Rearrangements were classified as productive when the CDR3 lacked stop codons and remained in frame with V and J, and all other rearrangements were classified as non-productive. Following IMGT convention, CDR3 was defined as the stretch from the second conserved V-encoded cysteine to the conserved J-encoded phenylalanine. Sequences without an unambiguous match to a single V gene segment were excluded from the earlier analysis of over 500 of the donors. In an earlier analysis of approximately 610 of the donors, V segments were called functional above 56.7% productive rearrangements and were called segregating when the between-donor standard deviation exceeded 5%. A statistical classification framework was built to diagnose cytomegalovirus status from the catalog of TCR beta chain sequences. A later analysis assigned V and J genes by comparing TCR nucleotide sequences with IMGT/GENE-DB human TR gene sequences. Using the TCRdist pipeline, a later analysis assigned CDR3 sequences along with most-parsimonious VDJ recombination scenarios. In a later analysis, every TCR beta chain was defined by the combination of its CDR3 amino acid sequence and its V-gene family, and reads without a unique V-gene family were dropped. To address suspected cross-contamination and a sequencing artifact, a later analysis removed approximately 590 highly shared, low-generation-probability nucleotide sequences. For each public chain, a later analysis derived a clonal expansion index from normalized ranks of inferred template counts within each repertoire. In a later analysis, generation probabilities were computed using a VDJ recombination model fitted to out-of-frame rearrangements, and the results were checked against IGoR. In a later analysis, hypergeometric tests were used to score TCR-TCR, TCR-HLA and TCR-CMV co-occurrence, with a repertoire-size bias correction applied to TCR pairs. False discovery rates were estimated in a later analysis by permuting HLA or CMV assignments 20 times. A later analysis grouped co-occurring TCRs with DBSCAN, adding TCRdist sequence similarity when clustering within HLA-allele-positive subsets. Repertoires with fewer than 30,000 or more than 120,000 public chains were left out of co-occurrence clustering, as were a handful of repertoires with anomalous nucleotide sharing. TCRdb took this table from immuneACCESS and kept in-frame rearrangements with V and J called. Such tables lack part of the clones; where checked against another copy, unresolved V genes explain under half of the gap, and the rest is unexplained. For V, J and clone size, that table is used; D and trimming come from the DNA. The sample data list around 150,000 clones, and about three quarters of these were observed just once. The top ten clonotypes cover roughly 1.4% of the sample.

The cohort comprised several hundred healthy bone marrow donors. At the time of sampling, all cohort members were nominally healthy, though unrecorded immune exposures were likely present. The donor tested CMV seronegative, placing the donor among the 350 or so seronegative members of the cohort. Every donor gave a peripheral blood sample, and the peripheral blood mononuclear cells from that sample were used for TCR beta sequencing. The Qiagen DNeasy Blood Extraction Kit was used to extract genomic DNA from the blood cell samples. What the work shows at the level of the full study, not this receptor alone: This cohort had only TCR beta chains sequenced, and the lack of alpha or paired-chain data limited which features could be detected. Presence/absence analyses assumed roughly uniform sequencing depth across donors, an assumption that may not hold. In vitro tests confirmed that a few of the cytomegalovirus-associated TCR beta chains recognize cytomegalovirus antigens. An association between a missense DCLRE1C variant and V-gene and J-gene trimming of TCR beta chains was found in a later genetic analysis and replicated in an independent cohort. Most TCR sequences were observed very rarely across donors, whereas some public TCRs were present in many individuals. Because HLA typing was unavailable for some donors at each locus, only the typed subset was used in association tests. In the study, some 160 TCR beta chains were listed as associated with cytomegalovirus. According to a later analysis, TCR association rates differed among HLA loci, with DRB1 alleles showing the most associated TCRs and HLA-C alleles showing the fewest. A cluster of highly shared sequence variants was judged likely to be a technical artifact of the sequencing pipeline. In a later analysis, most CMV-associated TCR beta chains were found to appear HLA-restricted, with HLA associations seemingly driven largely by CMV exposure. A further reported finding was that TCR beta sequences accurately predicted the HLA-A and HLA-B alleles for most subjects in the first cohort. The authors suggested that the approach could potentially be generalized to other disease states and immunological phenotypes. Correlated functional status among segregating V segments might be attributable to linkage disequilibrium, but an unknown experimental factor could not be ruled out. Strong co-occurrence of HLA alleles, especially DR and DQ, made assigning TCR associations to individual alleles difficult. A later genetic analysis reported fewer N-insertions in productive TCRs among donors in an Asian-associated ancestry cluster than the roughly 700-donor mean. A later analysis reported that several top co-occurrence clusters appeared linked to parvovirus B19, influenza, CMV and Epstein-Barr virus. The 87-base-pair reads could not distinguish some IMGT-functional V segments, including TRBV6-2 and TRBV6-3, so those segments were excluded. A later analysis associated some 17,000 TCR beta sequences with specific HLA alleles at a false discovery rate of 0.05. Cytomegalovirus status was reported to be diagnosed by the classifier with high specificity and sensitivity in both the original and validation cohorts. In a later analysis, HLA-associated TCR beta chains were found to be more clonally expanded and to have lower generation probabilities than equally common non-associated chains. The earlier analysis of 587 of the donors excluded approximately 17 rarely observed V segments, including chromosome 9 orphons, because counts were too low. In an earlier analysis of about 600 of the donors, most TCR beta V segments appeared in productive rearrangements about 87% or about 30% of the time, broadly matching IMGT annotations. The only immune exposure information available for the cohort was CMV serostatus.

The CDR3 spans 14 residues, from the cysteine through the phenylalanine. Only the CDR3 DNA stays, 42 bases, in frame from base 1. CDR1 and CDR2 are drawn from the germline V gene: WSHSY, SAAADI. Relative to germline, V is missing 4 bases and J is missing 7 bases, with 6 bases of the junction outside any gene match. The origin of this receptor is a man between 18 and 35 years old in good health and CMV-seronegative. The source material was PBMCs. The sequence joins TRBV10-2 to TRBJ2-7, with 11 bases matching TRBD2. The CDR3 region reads CASSVSGRAGEQYF. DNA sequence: TGCGCCAGCAGTGTTAGCGGGAGGGCCGGAGAGCAGTACTTC.